The clone carrying this TCR beta chain was counted a single time. These data are taken from a study of cytomegalovirus exposure and HLA in healthy donors. Trimming cost V 0 bases and J 5 bases, with 4 bases left between them. The CDR3 is made up of 12 amino acids. CDR1 and CDR2 (germline): SGDLS, YYNGEE. Amplification used 60 Vbeta primers and 13 Jbeta primers. Here immunoSEQ multiplex PCR was the method, and the copy in TCRdb shows in-frame clones only, minus some. Of more than 150,000 clones in the sample, about four fifths were seen once. Material for sequencing was PBMCs. The J gene is TRBJ2-3, the V gene TRBV9, with no clear D. The sequence was collected from a woman aged 30 to 39 in good health and CMV-seronegative. Written as DNA, the CDR3 is TGTGCCAGCAGCGTAGTCGGAGATACGCAGTATTTT. This translates into CASSVVGDTQYF.